A single sample is the source of the 17 T cell receptor beta chains below, sequenced in a study of blood T cell repertoires in COVID-19. Method: immunoSEQ multiplex PCR; TCRdb's copy keeps in-frame clones and lacks some. Of approximately 350,000 clones listed, 85% to 90% are singletons. Sequenced: peripheral blood. These TCRs come from a woman aged 70-85 years with COVID-19, enrolled during active disease.

V is TRBV24-1 and J is TRBJ2-3; D perhaps matches TRBD2 (5 bases). Per the germline V gene, CDR1 is KGHDR and CDR2 is SFDVKD. This CDR3 has 13 residues. Deletions cut 4 bases from V and 9 bases from J, with 13 bases between. CDR3 coding DNA: TGTGCCACCAGTGACCTCGACTACCGAACGCAGTATTTT. Its protein product is CATSDLDYRTQYF.

This clone was recorded only once. The chain has TRBV11-2 and TRBJ2-3; TRBD2 is a possible D gene (6 bases). Germline CDR1 and CDR2: SGHAT and FQNNGV. The CDR3 totals 15 residues. Deletions cut 3 bases from V and 1 base from J, with 11 bases between. The CDR3 DNA reads TGTGCCAGCAGCTTCCTAGCGACGGGCACAGATACGCAGTATTTT. Its protein product is CASSFLATGTDTQYF.

Regarding this clone: The sample carries other DNA sequences with the same CDR3. The rearrangement joins TRBV18 to TRBJ1-1; D not certain. Germline loops: CDR1 KGHSH, CDR2 LQKENI. The CDR3 length is 15 residues. The germline V and J ends were trimmed by 1 base and 1 base, with 10 bases remaining between them. The CDR3 DNA is TGTGCCAGCTCACCACTATCCGGTGGGAACACTGAAGCTTTCTTT. Amino acid sequence: CASSPLSGGNTEAFF. Based on the CDR3 plus reference TRBV18 and TRBJ1-1, the full variable domain is NAGVMQNPRHLVRRRGQEARLRCSPMKGHSHVYWYRQLPEEGLKFMVYLQKENIIDESGMPKERFSAEFPKEGPSILRIQQVVRGDSAAYFCASSPLSGGNTEAFFGQGTRLTVV.

The chain combines TRBV21-1 with TRBJ2-1; no DNA check was done on the table's D call, TRBD2. TRBV21-1 counts as a pseudogene. The CDR3 has 10 amino acids. In DNA, the CDR3 is TGTGCCAGCATATGCAATGAGCAGTTCTTC. Amino acid sequence: CASICNEQFF.

There are a few counts of this clone. The rearrangement links TRBV12-3 or TRBV12-4 to TRBJ1-2; a possible D gene is TRBD1 (6 bases). The CDR3 spans 12 residues. V was shortened by 6 bases and J by 6 bases, with 11 bases between the two germline ends. CDR3 nucleotides: TGTGCCAGCAGAACCTACAGGGATGGCTACACCTTC. Its protein is CASRTYRDGYTF.

The J gene is TRBJ2-1, the V gene TRBV7-2; 9 nucleotides align to TRBD2. CDR3 size: 16 residues. CDR1 and CDR2 from the germline V gene are SGHTA and FQGNSA. The V gene end was trimmed by 3 bases and the J gene end by 0 bases; junction bases not matched to a gene: 3. The CDR3 bases are TGTGCCAGCAGCTTTGCACTAGCGGGCTCCTACAATGAGCAGTTCTTC. The encoded protein is CASSFALAGSYNEQFF.

The chain joins TRBV7-3 to TRBJ1-2; D is unclear. This CDR3 comprises 13 residues. Germline V gives CDR1 SGHTA, CDR2 FQGTGA. V was trimmed by 3 bases and J by 4 bases, leaving 9 bases between them. CDR3: CASSLQDIYGYTF. CDR3 nucleotide sequence: TGTGCCAGCAGCTTGCAAGACATCTATGGCTACACCTTC.

This clone was seen more than once but under ten times. The chain carries TRBV5-6 and TRBJ1-6; possibly TRBD1 for D (6 bases). The V end was cut by 0 bases, the J end by 8 bases, with 18 bases between. From germline, CDR1 is SGHDT and CDR2 YYEEEE. The CDR3 is 17 amino acids. Here the CDR3 reads CASSLGPPGRGDSPLHF. The CDR3 nucleotides are TGTGCCAGCAGCTTGGGCCCCCCGGGCAGGGGAGATTCACCCCTCCACTTT.

This clone was seen a single time. The genes are TRBV4-1 and TRBJ1-2, with D tentatively TRBD1 (5 bases). V dropped 5 bases and J dropped 2 bases, with 9 bases sitting between them. Germline CDR1 MGHRA, CDR2 YSYEKL. CDR3 length: 13 amino acids. The CDR3 region has the DNA TGCGCCAGCAGCAGGGGCAACAACTATGGCTACACCTTC. It yields the protein CASSRGNNYGYTF.

The gene calls are TRBV21-1 and TRBJ2-5; the listed D gene, TRBD1, was not tested against the DNA. TRBV21-1 is annotated as a pseudogene. This CDR3 is 17 amino acids long. The CDR3 is CASRIQGTTGYQETQYF. CDR3 bases: TGTGCCAGCAGGATTCAGGGAACCACCGGGTACCAAGAGACCCAGTACTTC.

This clone has only one observation. V gene TRBV7-9 combines with J gene TRBJ1-2, with D possibly TRBD1 on 5 matching bases. Germline lookup yields CDR1 SEHNR and CDR2 FQNEAQ (reference sequence). V was pared by 5 bases and J by 1 base, with 11 bases between. There are 14 residues in the CDR3. CDR3 DNA: TGTGCCAGCAGCCCACAGGACCTTAACTATGGCTACACCTTC. Protein: CASSPQDLNYGYTF.

This chain joins TRBV30 and TRBJ1-6, with TRBD1 as a possible D gene (5 bases). The CDR3 loop spans 13 amino acids. Germline V gene sequence: CDR1 GTSNPN, CDR2 SVGIG (reference sequence). V shed 1 base and J shed 7 bases, with 8 bases lying between them. CDR3 in DNA: TGTGCCTGGAGTGAGACAGCGAATTCACCCCTCCACTTT. Translation gives CAWSETANSPLHF.

The chain uses TRBV27 and TRBJ1-2, with D tentatively TRBD1 (5 bases). V shed 8 bases and J shed 2 bases, with 24 bases lying between them. The CDR3 is made up of 17 amino acids. Germline-derived CDR1 and CDR2 are MNHEY and SMNVEV (reference sequence). CDR3 DNA: TGTGCCAGCGCCCCTTACGGGGGGGGTGGAGTGAACTATGGCTACACCTTC. This codes for CASAPYGGGGVNYGYTF.

This clone was seen a few times. This rearrangement joins TRBV6-5 to TRBJ1-1; perhaps TRBD1 as D (6 bases). The germline gives CDR1 MNHEY, CDR2 SVGAGI. This CDR3 region has 15 residues. Trimming removed 6 bases from V and 3 bases from J, with 17 bases in between. The CDR3: CASSYVGAGDTEAFF. The DNA for the CDR3 is TGTGCCAGCAGCTACGTGGGGGCTGGGGACACTGAAGCTTTCTTT.

The V gene is TRBV28, the J gene TRBJ1-5; weak D call: TRBD1 (5 bases). V was pared by 3 bases and J by 1 base, with 7 bases between. This CDR3 is 14 amino acids long. CDR1 and CDR2 from the germline V gene are MDHEN and SYDVKM. The CDR3 region is CASSFRQSNQPQHF. CDR3 nucleotides: TGTGCCAGCAGTTTCAGACAGAGCAATCAGCCCCAGCATTTT.

V usage is TRBV14 and J usage is TRBJ1-6; D gene uncertain. Germline CDR1 SGHDN, CDR2 FVKESK. V was cut by 4 bases and J by 12 bases, with 10 bases left in between. This CDR3 contains 12 residues. The DNA of the CDR3 is TGTGCCAGCAGCCGTAATGGGCTACCCCTCCACTTT. It specifies CASSRNGLPLHF.

The chain has TRBV2 and TRBJ1-1, with D maybe TRBD1 (5 bases). The CDR3 runs to 13 residues. Trimming left V 8 bases short and J 3 bases short, with 13 bases between. Germline loops: CDR1 SNHLY, CDR2 FYNNEI. The CDR3 reads CASGGERYTEAFF. Here the CDR3 DNA reads TGTGCCAGCGGGGGGGAAAGATACACTGAAGCTTTCTTT. Together with reference TRBV2 and TRBJ1-1, the CDR3 gives the full variable domain: EPEVTQTPSHQVTQMGQEVILRCVPISNHLYFYWYRQILGQKVEFLVSFYNNEISEKSEIFDDQFSVERPDGSNFTLKIRSTKLEDSAMYFCASGGERYTEAFFGQGTRLTVV.